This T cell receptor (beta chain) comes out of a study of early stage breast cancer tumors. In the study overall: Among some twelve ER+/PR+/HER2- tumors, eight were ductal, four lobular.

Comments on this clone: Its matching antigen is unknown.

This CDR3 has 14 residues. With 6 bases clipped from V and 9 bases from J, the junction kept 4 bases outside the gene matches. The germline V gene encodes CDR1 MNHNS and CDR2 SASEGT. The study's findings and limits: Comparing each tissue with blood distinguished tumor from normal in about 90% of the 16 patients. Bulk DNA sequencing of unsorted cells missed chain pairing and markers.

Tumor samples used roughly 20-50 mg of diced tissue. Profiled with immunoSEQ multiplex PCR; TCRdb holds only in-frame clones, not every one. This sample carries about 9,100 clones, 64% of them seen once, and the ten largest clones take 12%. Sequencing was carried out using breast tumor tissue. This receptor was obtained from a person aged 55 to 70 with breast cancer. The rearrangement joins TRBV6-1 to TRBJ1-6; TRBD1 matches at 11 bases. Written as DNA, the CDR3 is TGTGCCAGCAGCTCGGACAGGGGGCTTTCACCCCTCCACTTT. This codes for CASSSDRGLSPLHF.